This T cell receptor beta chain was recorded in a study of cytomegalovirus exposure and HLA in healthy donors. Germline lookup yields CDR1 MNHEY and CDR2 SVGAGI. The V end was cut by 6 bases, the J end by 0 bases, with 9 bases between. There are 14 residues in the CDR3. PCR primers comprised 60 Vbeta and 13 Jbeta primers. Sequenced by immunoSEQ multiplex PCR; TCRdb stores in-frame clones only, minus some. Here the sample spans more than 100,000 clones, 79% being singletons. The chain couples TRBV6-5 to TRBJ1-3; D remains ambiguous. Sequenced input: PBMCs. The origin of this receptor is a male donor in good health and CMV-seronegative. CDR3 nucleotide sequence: TGTGCCAGCAGAACTAGGGTCTCTGGAAACACCATATATTTT. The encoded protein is CASRTRVSGNTIYF.